The 31 T cell receptor beta chains below were found in one sample sequenced in a study of cytotoxic CD8 clonotypes in ibrutinib-treated CLL. The repertoire was sequenced with immunoSEQ multiplex PCR; TCRdb's copy has only in-frame clones and lacks some. The table shows fewer than 400,000 clones, with over 55% occurring only once. The sequencing here drew on PBMCs, taken after 36 months of ibrutinib treatment. The receptors were sampled from a human donor with chronic lymphocytic leukemia.

This chain joins TRBV5-6 and TRBJ2-3; D is undetermined. Germline loops: CDR1 SGHDT, CDR2 YYEEEE. Trimming stripped 4 bases from V and 4 bases from J, with 10 bases between. The CDR3 is 13 amino acids. In nucleotides, the CDR3 is TGTGCCAGCAGCAGCGATCGGTCAGATACGCAGTATTTT. This encodes CASSSDRSDTQYF.

This clone appeared once. The CDR3 DNA follows: TGTGCCAGCAGCTTAGATCGACGGGGGATATACGAGCAGTACTTC. Protein product: CASSLDRRGIYEQYF. This chain uses TRBV11-2 with TRBJ2-7, with D perhaps matching TRBD2 (6 bases). This CDR3 is built from 15 residues. V lost 0 bases and J lost 4, with 13 bases in between. CDR1 is SGHAT and CDR2 is FQNNGV in the germline V gene.

Note on this clone: Other DNA sequences in this specimen translate into the identical CDR3. The chain carries TRBV6-6 and TRBJ2-7, with D unclear. Deletions cut 6 bases from V and 0 bases from J, with 6 bases between. This CDR3 contains 12 residues. Looked up from germline, CDR1 is MNHNY and CDR2 is SVGAGI (reference sequence). DNA for the CDR3: TGTGCCAGCAGCCTAGACTCCTACGAGCAGTACTTC. Translation: CASSLDSYEQYF.

The chain couples TRBV29-1 to TRBJ1-2; 12 bases match TRBD1. The V gene's germline CDR1 is SQVTM and CDR2 ANQGSEA. Losses at the gene ends were 4 bases for V and 6 bases for J; bases not matched to a gene: 9. CDR3 length: 15 residues. As DNA, the CDR3 is TGCAGCGTTGGCCTCTCGAGGGACAGGGGGCATGGCTACACCTTC. It codes for CSVGLSRDRGHGYTF.

This clone was observed a handful of times. The chain combines TRBV4-2 with TRBJ2-3, with 8 nucleotides matching TRBD2. The junction had 8 bases not matched to a gene; V was cut back by 0 bases and J by 6 bases. CDR3 length equals 16 residues. The germline gives CDR1 LGHNA, CDR2 YNFKEQ. The CDR3 region has the DNA TGTGCCAGCAGCCAAGAAGCCGGGAGGGCCGGTGATACGCAGTATTTT. Protein product: CASSQEAGRAGDTQYF.

In this sample, this clone turned up once. The chain recombines TRBV18 with TRBJ2-7; the D call may be TRBD1 or TRBD2 (6 bases each). V was cut by 4 bases and J by 6 bases, with 22 bases left in between. Germline CDR1 KGHSH, CDR2 LQKENI. The CDR3 length is 16 residues. The CDR3 region has the DNA TGTGCCAGCTCACTTGGACTGAGGAGGGAGACAGGCGAGCAGTACTTC. Amino acid sequence: CASSLGLRRETGEQYF. Complete variable domain (other parts from reference TRBV18 and TRBJ2-7): NAGVMQNPRHLVRRRGQEARLRCSPMKGHSHVYWYRQLPEEGLKFMVYLQKENIIDESGMPKERFSAEFPKEGPSILRIQQVVRGDSAAYFCASSLGLRRETGEQYFGPGTRLTVT.

The V call is TRBV6-5, the J call TRBJ2-1, with 8 bases fitting TRBD1. The junction had 11 bases not matched to a gene; V was cut back by 6 bases and J by 7 bases. From germline, CDR1 is MNHEY and CDR2 SVGAGI. The CDR3 has 15 amino acids. The CDR3 DNA reads as TGTGCCAGCAGCCACCAGGACAGGGATCGGAATGAGCAGTTCTTC. Its protein is CASSHQDRDRNEQFF.

CDR3 amino acids: CATSRNAYEQYF. CDR3 nucleotide sequence: TGTGCCACCAGCCGAAACGCGTACGAGCAGTACTTC. V usage is TRBV15 and J usage is TRBJ2-7, with D unresolved. The germline V and J ends were trimmed by 5 bases and 4 bases, with 9 bases remaining between them. Germline values: CDR1 LNHNV, CDR2 YYDKDF (reference sequence). This CDR3 spans 12 amino acids.

This chain connects TRBV13 to TRBJ1-3, with D uncertain. The CDR3 totals 16 residues. Germline CDR1 is PRHDT and CDR2 is FYEKMQ (reference sequence). Deletions cut 4 bases from V and 1 base from J, with 14 bases between. The CDR3 DNA reads TGTGCCAGCAGCTATCTCAGGTTTTGGTCTGGAAACACCATATATTTT. Translated: CASSYLRFWSGNTIYF.

This clone has more than one count but fewer than ten. The rearrangement joins TRBV10-3 to TRBJ2-7; TRBD2 agrees at 9 bases. Germline V lookup: CDR1 ENHRY, CDR2 SYGVKD. This CDR3 has 14 amino acids. V lost 6 bases and J lost 0; bases outside the gene matches: 3. The CDR3 here is CAIRTSGSSYEQYF. CDR3 DNA sequence: TGTGCCATCAGGACTAGCGGAAGCTCCTACGAGCAGTACTTC.

V and J are TRBV5-6 and TRBJ2-7, with D perhaps assigned TRBD1 or TRBD2 (7 bases each). Germline lookup yields CDR1 SGHDT and CDR2 YYEEEE. Trimming removed 1 base from V and 5 bases from J, with 13 bases in between. This CDR3 region has 14 residues. CDR3 residues: CASSLFQGGDEQYF. The CDR3 DNA is TGTGCCAGCAGCTTGTTCCAGGGGGGGGACGAGCAGTACTTC.

V gene TRBV9 combines with J gene TRBJ2-1; 13 bases match TRBD2. The trim removed 3 bases at V and 6 bases at J, leaving 3 bases unmatched. The CDR3 spans 15 residues. Germline lookup yields CDR1 SGDLS and CDR2 YYNGEE. CDR3: CASSAGLAGVNEQFF. The CDR3 nucleotides are TGTGCCAGCAGCGCCGGACTAGCGGGAGTCAATGAGCAGTTCTTC. The full variable domain, its missing parts supplied by reference TRBV9 and TRBJ2-1, is DSGVTQTPKHLITATGQRVTLRCSPRSGDLSVYWYQQSLDQGLQFLIQYYNGEERAKGNILERFSAQQFPDLHSELNLSSLELGDSALYFCASSAGLAGVNEQFFGPGTRLTVL.

The chain employs TRBV14 and TRBJ1-4; D possibly corresponds to TRBD1 (6 bases). Per the germline V gene, CDR1 is SGHDN and CDR2 is FVKESK. The V and J ends lost 4 bases and 3 bases respectively, with 12 bases between them. The CDR3 totals 15 residues. CDR3: CASSPRGAANEKLFF. In DNA, the CDR3 is TGTGCCAGCAGCCCCCGGGGGGCGGCTAATGAAAAACTGTTTTTT. The full variable domain, in which reference TRBV14 and TRBJ1-4 provide the parts outside the CDR3, is EAGVTQFPSHSVIEKGQTVTLRCDPISGHDNLYWYRRVMGKEIKFLLHFVKESKQDESGMPNNRFLAERTGGTYSTLKVQPAELEDSGVYFCASSPRGAANEKLFFGSGTQLSVL.

The chain uses TRBV27 and TRBJ2-1; 10 bases are a match to TRBD2. The CDR3 is 15 amino acids. V trimming: 6 bases; J trimming: 3 bases; junction bases outside the gene matches: 5. From germline, CDR1 is MNHEY and CDR2 SMNVEV (reference sequence). Written as DNA, the CDR3 is TGTGCCAGCAGAACGACTAGCGGGCTCTACAATGAGCAGTTCTTC. This gives the protein CASRTTSGLYNEQFF.

The chain combines TRBV5-6 with TRBJ1-6; unclear D gene. V lost 0 bases and J lost 1, with 5 bases in between. The CDR3 spans 15 residues. The germline V gene has CDR1 SGHDT and CDR2 YYEEEE. CDR3 residues: CASSLASSYNSPLHF. The CDR3 DNA is TGTGCCAGCAGCTTGGCGTCTTCCTATAATTCACCCCTCCACTTT.

This chain connects TRBV28 to TRBJ2-4, with 11 nucleotides matching TRBD1. With V trimmed by 3 bases and J by 9 bases, 4 bases remained unmatched. The V gene's germline CDR1 is MDHEN and CDR2 SYDVKM. The CDR3 has 14 amino acids. The CDR3 DNA reads TGTGCCAGCAGTTTCCCCGGGACAGGGGGCATTCAGTACTTC. This codes for CASSFPGTGGIQYF.

This chain connects TRBV6-4 to TRBJ1-2; perhaps TRBD1 as D (6 bases). V dropped 6 bases and J dropped 7 bases, with 12 bases sitting between them. The CDR3 spans 12 residues. The germline V gene encodes CDR1 MRHNA and CDR2 SNTAGT. Here the CDR3 reads CASSRGNAGYTF. CDR3 DNA: TGTGCCAGCAGCAGGGGAAACGCTGGCTACACCTTC.

The CDR3 DNA reads TGTGCCAGCAGCGCCCCCCCCGGGGCCAACGTCCTGACTTTC. The encoded protein is CASSAPPGANVLTF. V and J are TRBV9 and TRBJ2-6; D unclear. The CDR3 totals 14 residues. CDR1 is SGDLS and CDR2 is YYNGEE in the germline V gene. Trimming took 3 bases from V and 4 from J, leaving 8 bases between them.

The genes are TRBV10-3 and TRBJ2-3, with TRBD1 matching over 9 bases. CDR3 length: 16 residues. CDR1 is ENHRY and CDR2 is SYGVKD in the germline V gene. The trim removed 2 bases at V and 3 bases at J, leaving 6 bases unmatched. The CDR3 DNA follows: TGTGCCATCAGTGAGCTGGACAGGGGATGGACAGATACGCAGTATTTT. This translates into CAISELDRGWTDTQYF.

This clone was seen a handful of times. This chain links TRBV9 with TRBJ2-3; TRBD1 agrees at 10 bases. CDR1 and CDR2 from the germline V gene are SGDLS and YYNGEE. V shed 3 bases, J shed 5 bases, and the junction held 6 bases outside the gene matches. This CDR3 region has 15 residues. This chain's CDR3 is CASSGQGALGDTQYF. DNA of the CDR3: TGTGCCAGCAGCGGACAGGGGGCTTTGGGAGATACGCAGTATTTT.

The chain joins TRBV29-1 to TRBJ2-3; D remains unclear. Deletions cut 0 bases from V and 7 bases from J, with 14 bases between. Germline V gives CDR1 SQVTM, CDR2 ANQGSEA. The CDR3 has 14 residues. The CDR3 spells CSVEEEIQRYTQYF. The DNA of the CDR3 is TGCAGCGTTGAAGAGGAGATCCAGAGGTATACGCAGTATTTT.

This clone has just one count. The gene calls are TRBV11-3 and TRBJ2-7; TRBD2 aligns across 9 bases. Germline trimming cut 5 bases from V and 4 bases from J; bases unmatched to any gene: 9. The CDR3 totals 15 residues. CDR1 and CDR2 (germline): SGHNT, YENEEA. Here the CDR3 DNA reads TGTGCCAGCAGCCCCGGGCCGGGACTAGCATACGAGCAGTACTTC. This translates into CASSPGPGLAYEQYF.

The rearrangement joins TRBV2 to TRBJ2-3; D is possibly TRBD2 (7 bases). The CDR3 contains 15 residues. Germline CDR1 is SNHLY and CDR2 is FYNNEI. The germline V and J ends were trimmed by 6 bases and 5 bases, with 18 bases remaining between them. In DNA form, the CDR3 reads TGTGCCAGCAGGGGACCAGGGGAGGGTGTAGATACGCAGTATTTT. Translated, it gives CASRGPGEGVDTQYF.

The chain couples TRBV7-9 to TRBJ2-5; 9 bases match TRBD1. Losses at the gene ends were 11 bases for V and 5 bases for J; bases not matched to a gene: 15. The CDR3 loop spans 15 amino acids. Germline values: CDR1 SEHNR, CDR2 FQNEAQ (reference sequence). The CDR3 DNA reads as TGTGCCGGCGAAGCCGGGACAGGGTTCGCGGAGACCCAGTACTTC. It is translated as CAGEAGTGFAETQYF.

The chain recombines TRBV11-2 with TRBJ1-2; no clear D gene. V was shortened by 3 bases and J by 0 bases, with 8 bases between the two germline ends. Germline V lookup: CDR1 SGHAT, CDR2 FQNNGV. This CDR3 comprises 14 residues. The CDR3 nucleotides read TGTGCCAGCAGCTTGAGGGCAGCTAACTATGGCTACACCTTC. This encodes CASSLRAANYGYTF. The full variable domain, its missing parts supplied by reference TRBV11-2 and TRBJ1-2, is EAGVAQSPRYKIIEKRQSVAFWCNPISGHATLYWYQQILGQGPKLLIQFQNNGVVDDSQLPKDRFSAERLKGVDSTLKIQPAKLEDSAVYLCASSLRAANYGYTFGSGTRLTVV.

V is TRBV7-9 and J is TRBJ1-6; TRBD1 matches 10 bases. This CDR3 is 15 amino acids long. The germline CDR1 and CDR2 sequences are SEHNR and FQNEAQ (reference sequence). The junction had 5 bases not matched to a gene; V was cut back by 4 bases and J by 8 bases. The CDR3 nucleotides are TGTGCCAGCAGCTGGGGACAGGGGCGCTATTCACCCCTCCACTTT. This encodes CASSWGQGRYSPLHF.

This clone was detected only a few times. Written as DNA, the CDR3 is TGTGCCAGCTCACTCCGGGACAGCTCTCTGTCACCCCTCCACTTT. Translated: CASSLRDSSLSPLHF. The V gene is TRBV18, the J gene TRBJ1-6; TRBD1 matches at 7 bases. This CDR3 spans 15 amino acids. The J segment lost 10 bases and the V segment lost 4 bases, leaving 10 bases of the junction unmatched. Germline V gene sequence: CDR1 KGHSH, CDR2 LQKENI.

Note on this clone: Mismatch with germline at one junction end may stem from a read error. The chain carries TRBV2 and TRBJ1-4; TRBD1 agrees at 7 bases. Germline V gene sequence: CDR1 SNHLY, CDR2 FYNNEI. This CDR3 region has 14 residues. Here the CDR3 reads CASREDRVNEKLFF. DNA of the CDR3: TGTGCCAGCAGGGAAGACAGGGTTAATGAAAAACTGTTTTTT.

The chain joins TRBV27 to TRBJ1-4, with D unresolved. The CDR3 loop spans 10 amino acids. Between the trimmed V and J ends, which lost 6 bases and 8 bases, there was a span of 4 bases. Germline-derived CDR1 and CDR2 are MNHEY and SMNVEV (reference sequence). DNA for the CDR3: TGTGCCAGCAGCGCGGAAAAACTGTTTTTT. It codes for CASSAEKLFF.

The sample holds a few counts of this clone. V and J are TRBV10-1 and TRBJ2-3; perhaps TRBD2 as D (6 bases). V was clipped by 3 bases and J by 9 bases, with 13 bases between them. This CDR3 comprises 13 residues. Germline V gene sequence: CDR1 WNHNN, CDR2 SYGVQD (reference sequence). The CDR3 loop reads CASSDTAGGTQYF. The CDR3 DNA follows: TGCGCCAGCAGTGATACCGCCGGGGGAACGCAGTATTTT.

This sequence joins TRBV19 and TRBJ2-7, with a tentative D call TRBD2 (5 bases). V was trimmed by 1 base and J by 3 bases, leaving 13 bases between them. CDR3 length: 15 amino acids. In germline, CDR1 is LNHDA, CDR2 SQIVND (reference sequence). The CDR3 protein is CASSIGPEGYYEQYF. The CDR3 nucleotides are TGTGCCAGTAGTATAGGGCCTGAGGGCTACTACGAGCAGTACTTC. Full variable domain (remainder filled in from reference TRBV19 and TRBJ2-7): DGGITQSPKYLFRKEGQNVTLSCEQNLNHDAMYWYRQDPGQGLRLIYYSQIVNDFQKGDIAEGYSVSREKKESFPLTVTSAQKNPTAFYLCASSIGPEGYYEQYFGPGTRLTVT.